This T cell receptor (beta chain) was identified during a study of tumor and adjacent non-tumor tissue in lung cancer. Study summary: Patients were aged roughly 30 to 76, approximately ten men and roughly 5 women, stage I to III. Study outcomes and limitations: Normal lung showed higher cumulative top 100 clone frequency than tumor. Tumor TCR diversity, when higher, was linked to shorter survival. Compared with tumor, normal lung showed significantly lower TCR diversity.

RNA was extracted from bulk tissue without any cell sorting. Distant lung tissue was collected more than 3 cm away from the tumor edge. CDR3 length equals 13 residues. CDR1 and CDR2 (germline): SEHNR, FQNEAQ (reference sequence). With regard to this clonotype: Its target is unknown. At one end the junction does not follow the germline gene, possibly because of a read error.

A modified ARM-PCR protocol with three rounds of nested PCR amplified TCRbeta. TCRdb re-derived calls from the multiplex PCR reads in MiXCR, one entry per CDR3 protein. Here the sample spans 44,000 or so distinct CDR3 sequences, 60% to 65% being singletons. This receptor was identified in a woman between 40 and 55 years old with non-small cell lung cancer. The chain joins TRBV7-9 to TRBJ2-7; D not resolved. The sample taken for sequencing was distant non-tumor lung tissue. The CDR3 DNA reads as TGTGCCAACAGCTTATTCTCCATCTACGAGCAGTACTTC. The encoded protein is CANSLFSIYEQYF.